This T cell receptor beta chain was captured by sequencing in a study of long-term antiretroviral therapy in people with HIV. They ran version v3.0 of the immunoSEQ assay at survey level. Sequencing had a target that covered 40,000-50,000 T-cell genomes per sample. Generated by immunoSEQ multiplex PCR, the TCRdb table keeps only in-frame clones and is missing some. The table has under 25,000 clones, under 80% seen once. A single count supports this clone. The study drew at least one pre-ART and at least two post-ART PBMC samples from every donor. Treatment for every participant with HIV took place in the United States. Every specimen held between roughly 0.85-11 million cryopreserved PBMC. These were thawed and washed before DNA extraction. Germline CDR1 MDHEN, CDR2 SYDVKM. Between the trimmed V and J ends, which lost 6 bases and 5 bases, there was a span of 19 bases. The CDR3 has 15 residues.

The sequence derives from a middle-aged woman with HIV. Here the sequenced sample was unsorted PBMCs, taken 0.5 years after starting antiretroviral therapy. The chain has TRBV28 and TRBJ2-5; perhaps TRBD2 as D (6 bases). CDR3 coding DNA: TGTGCCAGCAGCCCAGGCGGGGTATTTGGGGAGACCCAGTACTTC. Amino acid sequence: CASSPGGVFGETQYF.